These T cell receptor beta chains were read from a single sample in a study of T cell responses to AZD1222 COVID-19 vaccine. Using immunoSEQ multiplex PCR, the repertoire was profiled, and TCRdb retains in-frame clones only, with some absent. The sample consists of 75,000 to 100,000 clones, 65% to 90% of them appearing once. Sequencing was performed on peripheral blood, taken on day 0 of AZD1222 vaccination. The receptors here all came from an adult in good health. Both conserved end residues are part of each CDR3. The order of the fields is D gene, V gene, clone size, J gene, CDR3 protein, CDR3 DNA. D genes are given only for firm matches. Size is stated for part of the rows, as once, few or many counts, or as a class when the clone is expanded.

-,TRBV27,-,TRBJ1-1,CASALGATYTEAFF,TGTGCCAGCGCGTTGGGGGCAACTTACACTGAAGCTTTCTTT
-,TRBV4-2,-,TRBJ1-1,CASSPGWQTDTEAFF,TGTGCCAGCAGCCCAGGATGGCAGACTGACACTGAAGCTTTCTTT
-,TRBV11-3,few,TRBJ2-4,CASSLALMNIQYF,TGTGCCAGCAGCTTAGCCCTCATGAACATTCAGTACTTC
TRBD1,TRBV2,-,TRBJ2-5,CASSVRQGVEETQYF,TGTGCCAGCAGTGTACGACAGGGGGTGGAGGAGACCCAGTACTTC
-,TRBV6-5,-,TRBJ2-1,CASSSTSFEQFF,TGTGCCAGCAGTTCGACTAGTTTTGAGCAGTTCTTC
-,TRBV11-3,-,TRBJ2-6,CASSLDLAAGANVLTF,TGTGCCAGCAGCTTAGATCTGGCAGCTGGGGCCAACGTCCTGACTTTC
-,TRBV7-9,-,TRBJ2-7,CASGRGEGLEQYF,TGTGCCAGCGGCAGGGGGGAGGGCCTCGAGCAGTACTTC
TRBD1,TRBV5-1,-,TRBJ2-7,CASRGGQGFSYEQYF,TGCGCCAGCCGGGGTGGACAGGGCTTCTCCTACGAGCAGTACTTC
-,TRBV2,-,TRBJ2-7,CASSRPSSYEQYF,TGTGCCAGCAGTCGACCCAGCTCCTACGAGCAGTACTTC
-,TRBV6-5,-,TRBJ2-6,CASRPGDSGANVLTF,TGTGCCAGCAGACCAGGGGACTCTGGGGCCAACGTCCTGACTTTC
TRBD2,TRBV6-5,-,TRBJ2-7,CASSFGTSGSYEQYF,TGTGCCAGCAGTTTTGGGACTAGCGGGTCCTACGAGCAGTACTTC
-,TRBV5-1,-,TRBJ2-1,CASSLTGTSFNEQFF,TGCGCCAGCAGCTTGACCGGGACTTCCTTCAATGAGCAGTTCTTC
TRBD1,TRBV11-3,once,TRBJ1-2,CASSLFTGDNYGYTF,TGTGCCAGCAGCTTATTCACAGGGGATAACTATGGCTACACCTTC
-,TRBV18,-,TRBJ1-1,CASSAGAETEAFF,TGTGCCAGCTCAGCGGGGGCAGAGACTGAAGCTTTCTTT
-,TRBV14,-,TRBJ2-1,CASSQDSVRILYNEQFF,TGTGCCAGCAGCCAAGACTCTGTACGAATTCTATACAATGAGCAGTTCTTC
TRBD2,TRBV4-2,-,TRBJ2-7,CASSQDPLGHSGRDEQYF,TGTGCCAGCAGCCAAGATCCCCTCGGGCATAGCGGGAGAGACGAGCAGTACTTC
-,TRBV12-3/TRBV12-4,-,TRBJ2-7,CASSGQWGEQYF,TGTGCCAGCAGTGGCCAGTGGGGCGAGCAGTACTTC
TRBD2,TRBV6-2/TRBV6-3,few,TRBJ2-7,CASSYLGLAWEQYF,TGTGCCAGCAGTTACTTGGGACTAGCGTGGGAGCAGTACTTC
TRBD1,TRBV5-1,-,TRBJ1-2,CASSTQGYGGYTF,TGCGCCAGCAGCACACAGGGGTATGGTGGCTACACCTTC
-,TRBV27,-,TRBJ1-5,CASSLIGGLQPQHF,TGTGCCAGCAGCCTAATTGGGGGGTTGCAGCCCCAGCATTTT
-,TRBV11-2,-,TRBJ1-4,CASSNRISLFF,TGTGCCAGCAGCAACAGGATAAGCCTGTTTTTT
-,TRBV6-1,once,TRBJ2-2,CASSDANTGELFF,TGTGCCAGCAGTGACGCGAACACCGGGGAGCTGTTTTTT
-,TRBV12-3/TRBV12-4,-,TRBJ1-2,CASSGDWNAGYTF,TGTGCCAGCAGTGGGGACTGGAACGCGGGCTACACCTTC
TRBD1,TRBV7-9,-,TRBJ2-2,CASSSSDRGGAGELFF,TGTGCCAGCAGCTCCTCGGACAGGGGGGGAGCCGGGGAGCTGTTTTTT
-,TRBV6-2/TRBV6-3,-,TRBJ2-1,CASSSQGKRTYNEQFF,TGTGCCAGCAGTTCTCAGGGGAAAAGGACCTACAATGAGCAGTTCTTC
-,TRBV7-9,-,TRBJ2-5,CASSNTGPEGTQYF,TGTGCCAGCAGCAACACAGGGCCCGAGGGGACCCAGTACTTC
-,TRBV2,many,TRBJ2-7,CASSNRDPSSYEQYF,TGTGCCAGCAGTAACCGGGACCCGAGCTCCTACGAGCAGTACTTC
TRBD1,TRBV2,-,TRBJ1-1,CASSVYRGTEAFF,TGTGCCAGCAGCGTATACAGGGGCACTGAAGCTTTCTTT
-,TRBV2,once,TRBJ1-1,CASSEARQTERAFF,TGTGCCAGCAGTGAAGCGCGTCAGACAGAACGCGCTTTCTTT
-,TRBV2,-,TRBJ2-2,CASSVTVAGELFF,TGTGCCAGCAGTGTCACGGTCGCCGGGGAGCTGTTTTTT
TRBD1,TRBV28,-,TRBJ2-1,CASSTTGTGSGDEQFF,TGTGCCAGCAGTACCACCGGGACAGGGTCTGGGGATGAGCAGTTCTTC
-,TRBV12-3/TRBV12-4,-,TRBJ1-3,CATRGSGNTIYF,TGTGCCACCCGCGGATCGGGAAACACCATATATTTT
-,TRBV30,-,TRBJ1-5,CAWSSDPNQPQHF,TGTGCCTGGAGTTCCGATCCTAATCAGCCCCAGCATTTT
-,TRBV3-1/TRBV3-2,-,TRBJ1-1,CASSTYRDPDTEAFF,TGTGCCAGCAGCACCTACAGGGACCCTGACACTGAAGCTTTCTTT
TRBD1,TRBV7-9,-,TRBJ2-7,CASSLAQGDEQYF,TGTGCCAGCAGCTTAGCCCAGGGGGACGAGCAGTACTTC
TRBD2,TRBV6-5,-,TRBJ2-7,CASRRSGEKYEQYF,TGTGCCAGCAGAAGGAGCGGGGAAAAGTACGAGCAGTACTTC
TRBD1,TRBV6-5,-,TRBJ1-5,CASSWNRGNQPQHF,TGTGCCAGCAGTTGGAACAGGGGGAATCAGCCCCAGCATTTT
TRBD2,TRBV2,-,TRBJ2-2,CASGRENTGELFF,TGTGCCAGCGGGAGGGAAAACACCGGGGAGCTGTTTTTT
-,TRBV29-1,-,TRBJ2-2,CSVESPGFTGELFF,TGCAGCGTTGAATCCCCAGGGTTCACCGGGGAGCTGTTTTTT
TRBD2,TRBV27,-,TRBJ2-7,CASSLLGTTEQYF,TGTGCCAGCAGTTTGCTCGGGACTACCGAGCAGTACTTC
-,TRBV4-3,few,TRBJ2-7,CASSQDGQDGEQYF,TGCGCCAGCAGCCAAGACGGCCAGGACGGGGAGCAGTACTTC
-,TRBV27,once,TRBJ2-2,CASSLLARANTGELFF,TGTGCCAGCAGTTTATTGGCCAGGGCGAACACCGGGGAGCTGTTTTTT
-,TRBV7-8,-,TRBJ1-5,CASSIGTNNQPQHF,TGTGCCAGCAGCATTGGGACGAACAATCAGCCCCAGCATTTT
TRBD1,TRBV7-9,-,TRBJ1-6,CASSPLGQAGSPLHF,TGTGCCAGCAGCCCTCTCGGACAGGCGGGGTCACCCCTCCACTTT
TRBD2,TRBV5-1,-,TRBJ2-1,CASSLTLAGVKSSYNEQFF,TGCGCCAGCAGCTTGACCCTAGCGGGGGTGAAGAGCTCCTACAATGAGCAGTTCTTC
-,TRBV6-5,once,TRBJ2-7,CASLGESVYEQYF,TGTGCCAGTCTGGGGGAATCCGTTTACGAGCAGTACTTC
TRBD2,TRBV9,-,TRBJ2-1,CASSSREKSYNEQFF,TGTGCCAGCAGCTCGCGGGAGAAATCCTACAATGAGCAGTTCTTC
-,TRBV11-2,once,TRBJ2-7,CASSPVGRSKGVRYEQYF,TGTGCCAGCAGCCCCGTGGGGAGATCGAAGGGAGTACGGTACGAGCAGTACTTC
-,TRBV10-2,-,TRBJ1-4,CASSGAGTGEKLFF,TGCGCCAGCAGTGGGGCAGGTACTGGTGAAAAACTGTTTTTT
-,TRBV5-6,-,TRBJ1-2,CASSYTSSGSGYTF,TGTGCCAGCAGCTACACCTCATCAGGGAGCGGCTACACCTTC
-,TRBV18,once,TRBJ1-1,CASSNLGNTEAFF,TGTGCCAGCTCAAATCTCGGGAACACTGAAGCTTTCTTT
-,TRBV5-4,once,TRBJ2-7,CASSKLLRVGEQYF,TGTGCCAGCAGCAAACTCTTGAGGGTGGGTGAGCAGTACTTC